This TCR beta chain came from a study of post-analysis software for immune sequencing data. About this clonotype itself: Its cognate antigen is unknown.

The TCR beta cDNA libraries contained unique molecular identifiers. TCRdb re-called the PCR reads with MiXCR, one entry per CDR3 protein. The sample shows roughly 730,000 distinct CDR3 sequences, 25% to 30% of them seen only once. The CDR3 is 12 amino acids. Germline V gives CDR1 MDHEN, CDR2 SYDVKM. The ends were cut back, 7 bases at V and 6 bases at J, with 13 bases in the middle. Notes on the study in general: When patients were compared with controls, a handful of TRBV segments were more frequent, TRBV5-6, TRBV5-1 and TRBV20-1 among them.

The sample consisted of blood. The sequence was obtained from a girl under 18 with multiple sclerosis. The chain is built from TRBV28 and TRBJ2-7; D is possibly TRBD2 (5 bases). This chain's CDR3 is CASKASFLEQYF. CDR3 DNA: TGTGCCAGCAAGGCTAGCTTCCTCGAGCAGTACTTC.